The TCR beta chain described here comes from a study of Ad26.COV2.S vaccination and SARS-CoV-2 variants. Overall study context: Into the muscle, Ad26.COV2.S was dosed once or twice, 56 days apart.

The protocol was immunoSEQ multiplex PCR, while the TCRdb copy is restricted to in-frame clones and leaves out a portion. The data hold about 400,000 clones, with about 88% observed a single time. Trimming left V 3 bases short and J 5 bases short, with 13 bases between. Germline V CDR1 and CDR2: MDHEN, SYDVKM. The CDR3 is 14 amino acids. Specified treatment: 15 to 20 received Ad26.COV2.S at low or high dose, single or two shots; about 5 received placebo; per-sample allocation not given. It was on day 63 after the first vaccine or placebo injection that samples were taken. This person who donated was an adult of 18-55 years in Boston. An Ad26 vector that expressed Wuhan-strain SARS-CoV-2 spike constituted the vaccine.

The chain has TRBV28 and TRBJ1-2, with D perhaps matching TRBD1 (6 bases). The sequence came from a person between 18 and 59 years old who received the Ad26.COV2.S COVID-19 vaccine or a placebo. The sequencing used peripheral blood, collected in a trial of Ad26.COV2.S vaccine versus placebo. The CDR3: CASSFAGALYGYTF. Here the CDR3 DNA reads TGTGCCAGCAGTTTCGCGGGGGCCTTATATGGCTACACCTTC.